This paragraph covers one TCR beta chain sequence. The CDR3 consists of 17 residues. Only in-frame clones appear in the TCRdb table, and some are missing; sequencing was by immunoSEQ multiplex PCR. The top ten hold around 13% of the sample, which has approximately 110,000 clones, roughly 80% seen once. This record belongs to a study of control samples from healthy donors and cancer patients. Sequences were obtained from blood. The clonotype comes from a woman aged 45-65 years in good health. V is TRBV21-1 and J is TRBJ1-1. TRBV21-1 is designated a pseudogene. In DNA form, the CDR3 reads TGTGCCAGCAGCGAAAGGAGCGAAAAGGGAATATTGACTGAAGCTTTCTTT. It codes for CASSERSEKGILTEAFF.